This T cell receptor (beta chain) was observed in a study of blood T cell repertoires in COVID-19 (dated by TCRdb to the early 2020s). With respect to the entire study: Samples covering the acute and convalescent phases of COVID-19 were provided by collaborators in the United States, Italy and Spain. Subjects who had been exposed to COVID-19, were actively infected with it, or had recovered from it provided the deeply sampled blood TCRbeta repertoires that made up the dataset. The samples were drawn from the first 160 participants of the ongoing ImmuneRACE study and from some 1,300 subjects provided by 6 global collaborators. The prospective study material was composed of cDNA or gDNA derived from T cells, B-cell-depleted T cells, or PBMCs. Where available, HLA class I and class II types were obtained from metadata supplied by the sample provider rather than from assay-based typing. Nearly every sample came with metadata listing a de-identified subject ID, COVID-19 status, age in years and sex. A freely available public database, intended as a resource for researchers studying the immune response to SARS-CoV-2, is where the repertoires were released.

Whole blood was collected in K2EDTA tubes by collaborating institutions according to the institutions' own protocols. For TCRbeta analysis, collaborators shipped samples as frozen whole blood, isolated PBMCs, or DNA extracted from either of those sample types. TCRbeta CDR3 regions were amplified from genomic DNA using the immunoSEQ Assay, a bias-controlled multiplex PCR. As for how the authors treated the data: Within the assay, amplification of reference gene primers was used to estimate how many nucleated cells each sample contained. To quantify the absolute abundance of each unique TCRbeta CDR3 rearrangement, sequence reads were collapsed and filtered. Productive Simpson clonality was computed per sample as the square root of Simpson's diversity index over productive rearrangements. Sourced from immuneACCESS, this table was stored by TCRdb with only in-frame sequences that have V and J called. A share of the clones is absent; for the studies checked, an unresolved V gene accounts for under half, and the remainder has no known explanation. The DNA was the basis for D and trimming; V, J and clone size are from that table. In this sample the table shows 60,000 or so clones, 70% to 90% of which occur a single time. The top ten hold roughly 6.4% of the sample.

Overall study results and their limits: The quantity of clinical and demographic metadata differed by source and by participant and was supplied without curation.

CDR1 SGDLS and CDR2 YYNGEE were looked up in the germline V gene. At the junction V is shortened by 0 bases and J by 4 bases; bases outside the gene matches: 7. Reading from cysteine to phenylalanine, the CDR3 counts 15 amino acids. Of all the DNA, just the CDR3 is kept, 45 bases in frame from base 1. A note on this clone: Its antigen is currently not known. No quality values exist for individual bases; no much larger clone is one base distant.

The chain uses TRBV9 and TRBJ2-7, with 7 middle bases fitting TRBD2. The sequenced sample consisted of peripheral blood. The origin of this receptor is a man aged 60 to 69 with active or convalescent COVID-19. The DNA is as follows: TGTGCCAGCAGCGTAGGAGGCGGGAGTCGGTACGAGCAGTACTTC. Its protein is CASSVGGGSRYEQYF. Outside the CDR3, residues come from the reference TRBV9 and TRBJ2-7 proteins, so the full variable domain is: DSGVTQTPKHLITATGQRVTLRCSPRSGDLSVYWYQQSLDQGLQFLIQYYNGEERAKGNILERFSAQQFPDLHSELNLSSLELGDSALYFCASSVGGGSRYEQYFGPGTRLTVT.